A single sample is the source of the 17 T cell receptor beta chains below, sequenced in a study of beta chain features in type 1 diabetes. As every portion of the isolated RNA was reverse transcribed, the sequencing read expressed TCRB transcripts. Sequencing was performed with immunoSEQ multiplex PCR; in TCRdb, only in-frame clones are kept and a portion is missing. In the table there are approximately 90,000 clones, roughly a third of which are singletons. The sample consisted of stem cell memory CD4+ T cells from blood. The receptor set was obtained from a young woman in good health.

This clone was found a few times. V usage is TRBV25-1 and J usage is TRBJ2-1; TRBD2 agrees at 13 bases. CDR1 is MGHDK, CDR2 SYGVNS, per germline. With V trimmed by 1 base and J by 12 bases, 6 bases remained unmatched. The CDR3 has 15 residues. DNA of the CDR3: TGTGCCAGCAGTGAATCCGGACTAGCGGGAGTGTGGCAGTTCTTC. Encoded protein: CASSESGLAGVWQFF. Supplemented by reference TRBV25-1 and TRBJ2-1, the full variable domain reads EADIYQTPRYLVIGTGKKITLECSQTMGHDKMYWYQQDPGMELHLIHYSYGVNSTEKGDLSSESTVSRIRTEHFPLTLESARPSHTSQYLCASSESGLAGVWQFFGPGTRLTVL.

The rearrangement links TRBV2 to TRBJ2-1, with 7 bases identical to TRBD2. Per germline, CDR1 SNHLY and CDR2 FYNNEI. V trimming: 4 bases; J trimming: 1 base; junction bases outside the gene matches: 4. This CDR3 has 15 residues. The CDR3: CASSVLAQSYNEQFF. In nucleotides, the CDR3 is TGTGCCAGCAGTGTACTAGCGCAATCCTACAATGAGCAGTTCTTC. Supplemented by reference TRBV2 and TRBJ2-1, the full variable domain reads EPEVTQTPSHQVTQMGQEVILRCVPISNHLYFYWYRQILGQKVEFLVSFYNNEISEKSEIFDDQFSVERPDGSNFTLKIRSTKLEDSAMYFCASSVLAQSYNEQFFGPGTRLTVL.

The chain combines TRBV7-9 with TRBJ2-3, with D possibly being TRBD2 (5 bases). This CDR3 has 19 residues. V lost 5 bases to trimming and J lost 1 base, with 25 bases between them. From germline, CDR1 is SEHNR and CDR2 FQNEAQ (reference sequence). DNA for the CDR3: TGTGCCAGCAGCCCCAGGTGGGGAGAGTCGGTCCGGGGCACAGATACGCAGTATTTT. It is translated as CASSPRWGESVRGTDTQYF.

The genes are TRBV27 and TRBJ1-2, with 7 positions matching TRBD1. V lost 8 bases to trimming and J lost 8 bases; unmatched junction nucleotides: 17. This CDR3 comprises 15 residues. Germline lookup yields CDR1 MNHEY and CDR2 SMNVEV (reference sequence). The DNA for the CDR3 is TGTGCCAGCTCTCAAGTGGGACCGGACAGGAACGGCTACACCTTC. This gives the protein CASSQVGPDRNGYTF.

This clone turned up a few times. The CDR3 sequence: CASRQIPGQENTGELFF. In DNA form, the CDR3 reads TGTGCCAGCAGACAAATTCCGGGACAGGAGAACACCGGGGAGCTGTTTTTT. The chain has TRBV7-9 and TRBJ2-2; 8 bases agree with TRBD1. The CDR3 sequence is 17 residues long. The V gene end was trimmed by 6 bases and the J gene end by 1 base; junction bases not matched to a gene: 10. Germline CDR1 is SEHNR and CDR2 is FQNEAQ (reference sequence).

The J gene is TRBJ1-5, the V gene TRBV5-1; D call uncertain. V shed 1 base and J shed 0 bases, with 8 bases lying between them. Germline V gene data show CDR1 as SGHRS and CDR2 as YFSETQ. The CDR3 runs to 15 residues. CDR3 residues: CASSLQVYSNQPQHF. DNA for the CDR3: TGCGCCAGCAGCTTGCAGGTGTATAGCAATCAGCCCCAGCATTTT.

The chain uses TRBV14 and TRBJ2-1, with 14 bases that match TRBD2. The CDR3 has 14 amino acids. Germline lookup yields CDR1 SGHDN and CDR2 FVKESK. The V gene end was trimmed by 3 bases and the J gene end by 10 bases; junction bases not matched to a gene: 2. The CDR3, as DNA: TGTGCCAGCAGCCAGAGGACTAGCGGGGGGGAGCAGTTCTTC. It yields the protein CASSQRTSGGEQFF.

The J gene is TRBJ2-1, the V gene TRBV6-6, with 7 bases identical to TRBD2. Germline V lookup: CDR1 MNHNY, CDR2 SVGAGI (reference sequence). The CDR3 loop spans 16 amino acids. V trimming: 8 bases; J trimming: 0 bases; junction bases outside the gene matches: 10. DNA of the CDR3: TGTGCCAGCCTTCCCTGGACTAGTATCTCCTACAATGAGCAGTTCTTC. This codes for CASLPWTSISYNEQFF.

This clone showed up just once. The gene calls are TRBV5-1 and TRBJ2-7, with 7 bases aligning to TRBD2. This CDR3 spans 15 amino acids. Per the germline V gene, CDR1 is SGHRS and CDR2 is YFSETQ. V shed 0 bases, J shed 4 bases, and the junction held 7 bases outside the gene matches. In DNA form, the CDR3 reads TGCGCCAGCAGCTTGGCCGGGGGGAACATTTACGAGCAGTACTTC. Protein sequence: CASSLAGGNIYEQYF.

This sequence joins TRBV15 and TRBJ2-7; 7 positions agree with TRBD1. The germline V gene has CDR1 LNHNV and CDR2 YYDKDF (reference sequence). The CDR3 length is 14 residues. The V segment lost 2 bases and the J segment 5 bases; nucleotides outside the gene matches: 6. DNA of the CDR3: TGTGCCACCAGCAGAAACAGGGGTTCGGACGAGCAGTACTTC. Amino acids: CATSRNRGSDEQYF.

The CDR3 DNA is TGTGCCAGCAGCTTACAGGGGGCAGGGATACAGCCCCAGCATTTT. It codes for CASSLQGAGIQPQHF. V and J are TRBV7-2 and TRBJ1-5, with 8 bases aligning to TRBD1. V dropped 2 bases and J dropped 7; count of bases not matched to a gene: 7. From germline, CDR1 is SGHTA and CDR2 FQGNSA. The CDR3 covers 15 residues.

This sequence joins TRBV21-1 and TRBJ2-1; TRBD2, the table's D call, was not compared with the DNA. TRBV21-1 is shown as a pseudogene. This CDR3 is built from 17 residues. CDR3 loop: CASRLRCGRSSYNEQFF. The CDR3 DNA follows: TGTGCCAGCAGGCTTCGTTGCGGAAGAAGCTCCTACAATGAGCAGTTCTTC.

This clone was observed a handful of times. The chain couples TRBV2 to TRBJ1-1; weak D call: TRBD1 (5 bases). The CDR3 runs to 13 residues. Trimming stripped 3 bases from V and 4 bases from J, with 9 bases between. In germline, CDR1 is SNHLY, CDR2 FYNNEI. The CDR3 spells CASSDRVATEAFF. The DNA of the CDR3 is TGTGCCAGCAGTGACAGGGTAGCCACTGAAGCTTTCTTT.

The rearrangement links TRBV18 to TRBJ1-1; D not resolved. The CDR3 has 16 residues. V was shortened by 3 bases and J by 7 bases, with 21 bases between the two germline ends. Per the germline V gene, CDR1 is KGHSH and CDR2 is LQKENI. CDR3 in amino acids: CASSPRNSPVTHEAFF. CDR3 in DNA: TGTGCCAGCTCACCCCGAAATTCTCCCGTTACTCATGAAGCTTTCTTT.

This chain links TRBV6-1 with TRBJ2-7; tentative D call: TRBD2 (7 bases). Germline CDR1 reads MNHNS; CDR2 reads SASEGT. The V end was cut by 2 bases, the J end by 0 bases, with 8 bases between. CDR3 length: 14 residues. CDR3 in amino acids: CASSERGGSYEQYF. Written as DNA, the CDR3 is TGTGCCAGCAGTGAAAGGGGGGGCTCCTACGAGCAGTACTTC.

This clone has only a few counts. V and J are TRBV7-9 and TRBJ2-7; 9 bases are a match to TRBD1. V trimming: 8 bases; J trimming: 3 bases; junction bases outside the gene matches: 5. Germline V gene data show CDR1 as SEHNR and CDR2 as FQNEAQ (reference sequence). The CDR3 length is 13 residues. The CDR3 DNA reads as TGTGCCAGCCGGAGACAGGGGGACTACGAGCAGTACTTC. Translation: CASRRQGDYEQYF.

CDR3 residues: CASSLPGQGAIQPQHF. The CDR3 DNA is TGTGCCAGTAGTCTCCCCGGACAGGGGGCAATTCAGCCCCAGCATTTT. The chain joins TRBV19 to TRBJ1-5; 11 bases agree with TRBD1. The CDR3 runs to 16 residues. From germline, CDR1 is LNHDA and CDR2 SQIVND (reference sequence). V was clipped by 5 bases and J by 6 bases; unmatched bases: 9.